This TCR beta chain was profiled in a study of cytomegalovirus exposure and HLA in healthy donors. Study conclusions and caveats: According to an earlier analysis, most TCR beta V segments yielded productive rearrangements about 87% or about 30% of the time. Later analysis demonstrated an association between a missense DCLRE1C variant and TCR beta V- and J-gene trimming. It was reported that the classifier diagnosed cytomegalovirus status with high specificity and sensitivity in both the original and validation cohorts.

Deletions cut 5 bases from V and 5 bases from J, with 10 bases between. This CDR3 has 12 residues. Per the germline V gene, CDR1 is MNHNS and CDR2 is SASEGT. This clone was seen more than once but under ten times. Its specificity is unknown. Researchers ran the PCR with 60 Vbeta and 13 Jbeta primers. Assay used: immunoSEQ multiplex PCR; TCRdb lists only in-frame clones, some missing. This sample has 150,000 to 200,000 clones, with about four fifths found just once. This TCR was recovered from a woman in her 50s in good health and CMV-seronegative. This chain uses TRBV6-1 with TRBJ2-7; possible D gene TRBD1, 6 bases. Specimen: PBMCs. Here the CDR3 reads CASSPTGNEQYF. The CDR3 DNA reads as TGTGCCAGCAGTCCCACAGGGAACGAGCAGTACTTC.